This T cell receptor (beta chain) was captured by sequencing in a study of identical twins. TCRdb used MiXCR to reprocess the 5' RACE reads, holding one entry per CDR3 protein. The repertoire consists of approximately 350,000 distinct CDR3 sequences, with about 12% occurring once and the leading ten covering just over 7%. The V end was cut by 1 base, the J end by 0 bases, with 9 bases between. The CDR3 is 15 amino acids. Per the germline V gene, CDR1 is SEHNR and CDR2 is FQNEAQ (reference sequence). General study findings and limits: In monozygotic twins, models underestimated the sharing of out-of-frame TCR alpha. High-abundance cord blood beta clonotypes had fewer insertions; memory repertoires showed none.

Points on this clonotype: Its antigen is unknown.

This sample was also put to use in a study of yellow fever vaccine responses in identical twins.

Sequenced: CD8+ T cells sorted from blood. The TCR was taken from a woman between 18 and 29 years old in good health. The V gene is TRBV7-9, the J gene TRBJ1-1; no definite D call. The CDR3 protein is CASSLGREMNTEAFF. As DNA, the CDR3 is TGTGCCAGCAGCTTAGGGCGAGAGATGAACACTGAAGCTTTCTTT. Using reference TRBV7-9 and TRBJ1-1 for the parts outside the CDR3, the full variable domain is DTGVSQNPRHKITKRGQNVTFRCDPISEHNRLYWYRQTLGQGPEFLTYFQNEAQLEKSRLLSDRFSAERPKGSFSTLEIQRTEQGDSAMYLCASSLGREMNTEAFFGQGTRLTVV.